The 23 T cell receptor beta chains given below trace back to one sample, sequenced in a study of shared clonotypes between healthy human individuals. Sequenced by immunoSEQ multiplex PCR; TCRdb stores in-frame clones only, minus some. The sample contains more than 400,000 clones, 81% of which appear only once. The sequencing input was PBMCs. The receptors derive from a woman aged 40 to 55 in good health. Some clones in this sample may be carry-over from other donors' samples.

Comment on this clone: This specimen includes other DNA sequences encoding the same CDR3. The V gene is TRBV18, the J gene TRBJ2-1; perhaps TRBD1 as D (5 bases). Germline lookup yields CDR1 KGHSH and CDR2 LQKENI. CDR3 size: 13 residues. Trimming left V 8 bases short and J 6 bases short, with 14 bases between. CDR3 residues: CASKGESGNEQFF. The CDR3, as DNA: TGTGCCAGCAAAGGGGAATCGGGCAATGAGCAGTTCTTC.

The V call is TRBV7-9, the J call TRBJ2-5; a weak D match, TRBD1 (5 bases). There are 15 residues in the CDR3. In germline, CDR1 is SEHNR, CDR2 FQNEAQ (reference sequence). The V end was cut by 2 bases, the J end by 2 bases, with 12 bases between. As DNA, the CDR3 is TGTGCCAGCAGCTTACCAGGGTCGTGGCAAGAGACCCAGTACTTC. Translated, it gives CASSLPGSWQETQYF.

The V gene is TRBV18, the J gene TRBJ2-7; D unresolved. Per the germline V gene, CDR1 is KGHSH and CDR2 is LQKENI. V was clipped by 2 bases and J by 3 bases, with 11 bases between them. The CDR3 totals 14 residues. CDR3 sequence reads: CASSPAPQLYEQYF. The CDR3 nucleotides are TGTGCCAGCTCACCAGCTCCACAGCTCTACGAGCAGTACTTC.

This clone has just one count. The rearrangement uses TRBV15 and TRBJ2-1; tentative D call: TRBD1 (6 bases). V was pared by 1 base and J by 1 base, with 8 bases between. CDR1 is LNHNV, CDR2 YYDKDF, per germline (reference sequence). This CDR3 region has 15 residues. This CDR3 reads CATSRGTGSYNEQFF. The CDR3 nucleotides read TGTGCCACCAGCAGAGGAACAGGGTCCTACAATGAGCAGTTCTTC.

The chain recombines TRBV9 with TRBJ2-3; unclear D gene. Germline lookup yields CDR1 SGDLS and CDR2 YYNGEE. The ends were cut back, 0 bases at V and 7 bases at J, with 15 bases in the middle. The CDR3 spans 15 residues. CDR3 bases: TGTGCCAGCAGCGTAGATCGCGGCCGCATGAATACGCAGTATTTT. It codes for CASSVDRGRMNTQYF.

This clone was recorded once. The J gene is TRBJ2-7, the V gene TRBV10-3, with 8 positions matching TRBD1. CDR1 is ENHRY and CDR2 is SYGVKD in the germline V gene. Unmatched junction bases numbered 5, after V lost 4 bases and J lost 3 bases. This CDR3 contains 14 residues. CDR3 in DNA: TGTGCCATCAGTGCGGGACAGGACCTCTACGAGCAGTACTTC. Translated: CAISAGQDLYEQYF.

The chain carries TRBV5-4 and TRBJ1-2; 8 positions agree with TRBD1. Germline V gene sequence: CDR1 SGHNT, CDR2 YYREEE (reference sequence). V was pared by 4 bases and J by 7 bases, with 9 bases of the junction left unmatched. This CDR3 region has 14 residues. CDR3 nucleotide sequence: TGTGCCAGCAGCATCGTTGGGACAGGAGGTGGCTACACCTTC. This encodes CASSIVGTGGGYTF.

The chain combines TRBV19 with TRBJ1-2; no clear D. The CDR3 covers 12 residues. Looked up from germline, CDR1 is LNHDA and CDR2 is SQIVND (reference sequence). Trimming shortened V by 6 bases and J by 8 bases, and 13 bases separated the two germline ends. CDR3 bases: TGTGCCAGTAGCCAAACAGCTATGGGCTACACCTTC. It specifies CASSQTAMGYTF.

Worth noting for this clone: A far larger clone lies a single base away; this is likely a read error. The conserved phenylalanine or tryptophan is not found at the CDR3 terminus, so this likely reflects a read error. The chain has TRBV15 and TRBJ2-7; no definite D call. The CDR3 runs to 13 residues. V dropped 0 bases and J dropped 5 bases, with 8 bases sitting between them. Germline lookup yields CDR1 LNHNV and CDR2 YYDKDF (reference sequence). The CDR3 protein is CATSRDNADEQYL. The CDR3, as DNA: TGTGCCACCAGCAGAGACAACGCCGACGAGCAGTACCTC.

This clone was seen only a few times. With only one base between it and a far larger clone, this is likely a read error. V gene TRBV10-3 combines with J gene TRBJ2-2; D remains ambiguous. Germline loops: CDR1 ENHRY, CDR2 SYGVKD. The CDR3 extends over 14 amino acids. Here the CDR3 DNA reads TGTGCCATCAGCCGTAACACGAACACCGAGGAGCTGTTTTTT. Its protein is CAISRNTNTEELFF.

This chain connects TRBV6-5 to TRBJ2-7; D is unclear. Trimming left V 6 bases short and J 2 bases short, with 8 bases between. The germline CDR1 and CDR2 sequences are MNHEY and SVGAGI. This CDR3 has 12 residues. The CDR3 loop is CASRSYTYEQYF. The CDR3 DNA reads as TGTGCCAGCAGATCGTATACCTACGAGCAGTACTTC.

This clone appeared a single time. The gene calls are TRBV7-3 and TRBJ1-2; D unclear. Trimming pared 0 bases from V and 6 bases from J, leaving 17 bases between. Germline lookup yields CDR1 SGHTA and CDR2 FQGTGA. This CDR3 has 16 residues. The CDR3 sequence: CASSLTGGSNTNGYTF. The CDR3 DNA is TGTGCCAGCAGCTTAACGGGTGGCAGCAATACCAATGGCTACACCTTC. Variable domain in full (rest from reference TRBV7-3 and TRBJ1-2): GAGVSQTPSNKVTEKGKYVELRCDPISGHTALYWYRQSLGQGPEFLIYFQGTGAADDSGLPNDRFFAVRPEGSVSTLKIQRTERGDSAVYLCASSLTGGSNTNGYTFGSGTRLTVV.

This chain uses TRBV7-3 with TRBJ2-3; D is ambiguous. Germline CDR1 SGHTA, CDR2 FQGTGA. Between the trimmed V and J ends, which lost 0 bases and 5 bases, there was a span of 15 bases. This CDR3 spans 16 amino acids. The CDR3 DNA reads TGTGCCAGCAGCTTAACAGTTCCCTTCTCGGGAGATACGCAGTATTTT. This gives the protein CASSLTVPFSGDTQYF.

This clone appeared a single time. As DNA, the CDR3 is TGTGCCAGCTCACCGAGCCGGGTAAGCAATCAGCCCCAGCATTTT. It encodes CASSPSRVSNQPQHF. The chain couples TRBV18 to TRBJ1-5; D ambiguous. Trimming shortened V by 3 bases and J by 1 base, and 10 bases separated the two germline ends. Germline V lookup: CDR1 KGHSH, CDR2 LQKENI. This CDR3 region has 15 residues.

The chain recombines TRBV7-3 with TRBJ2-7; the match to TRBD2 covers 11 bases. With 5 bases clipped from V and 3 bases from J, the junction kept 9 bases outside the gene matches. From germline, CDR1 is SGHTA and CDR2 FQGTGA. This CDR3 spans 16 amino acids. The CDR3 protein is CASSQTGTSGFYEQYF. CDR3 DNA: TGTGCCAGCAGCCAGACCGGGACTAGCGGATTCTACGAGCAGTACTTC.

The V call is TRBV7-8, the J call TRBJ1-1, with D tentatively TRBD1 (5 bases). V lost 3 bases and J 3 bases, leaving 14 bases between the germline ends. Germline CDR1 SGHVS, CDR2 FQNEAQ. This CDR3 spans 15 amino acids. This CDR3 is CASSFSSGGDTEAFF. CDR3 in DNA: TGTGCCAGCAGCTTCTCGTCGGGGGGGGACACTGAAGCTTTCTTT.

This chain links TRBV30 with TRBJ1-2; 7 positions match TRBD1. CDR1 and CDR2 from the germline V gene are GTSNPN and SVGIG (reference sequence). V lost 0 bases and J lost 3; bases outside the gene matches: 4. This CDR3 is 14 amino acids long. The CDR3 protein is CAWSVSQGDYGYTF. Written as DNA, the CDR3 is TGTGCCTGGAGTGTATCGCAGGGGGACTATGGCTACACCTTC.

This clone turned up a few times. The rearrangement links TRBV27 to TRBJ1-3; 9 bases match TRBD1. V shed 6 bases and J 4 bases; nucleotides not matched to a gene: 1. The germline CDR1 and CDR2 sequences are MNHEY and SMNVEV (reference sequence). The length of the CDR3 is 13 residues. CDR3 in DNA: TGTGCCAGCAGAGGACAGGGGGGAAACACCATATATTTT. This gives the protein CASRGQGGNTIYF.

The gene calls are TRBV5-8 and TRBJ2-5, with no clear D. V gave up 4 bases and J gave up 5 bases, with 21 bases separating them. There are 16 residues in the CDR3. The germline V gene encodes CDR1 SGHTS and CDR2 YDEGEE. CDR3 protein: CASSGGADAAEETQYF. The CDR3 nucleotides read TGTGCCAGCAGCGGTGGTGCCGATGCGGCCGAGGAGACCCAGTACTTC. Drawing the rest from reference TRBV5-8 and TRBJ2-5, the complete variable domain is EAGVTQSPTHLIKTRGQQATLRCSPISGHTSVYWYQQALGLGLQFLLWYDEGEERNRGNFPPRFSGRQFPNYSSELNVNALELEDSALYLCASSGGADAAEETQYFGPGTRLLVL.

About this clone: A far larger clone is one base from this, pointing to a likely read error. V and J are TRBV7-9 and TRBJ1-2; D unresolved. Germline V gene lookup returns CDR1 SEHNR and CDR2 FQNEAQ (reference sequence). This CDR3 region has 13 residues. The CDR3 here is CANSVASNYGYTF. CDR3 nucleotide sequence: TGTGCCAACAGCGTGGCGTCTAACTATGGCTACACCTTC.

This clone was recorded once. The V gene is TRBV29-1, the J gene TRBJ2-1; 11 bases line up with TRBD2. This CDR3 spans 14 amino acids. Germline V gene data show CDR1 as SQVTM and CDR2 as ANQGSEA. J lost 3 bases, V lost 7 bases, and 5 bases had no gene match. The CDR3 here is CSGRLAGLYNEQFF. DNA for the CDR3: TGCAGCGGTCGACTAGCGGGACTCTACAATGAGCAGTTCTTC.

Regarding this clone: At the DNA level, this CDR3 is encoded by other sequences in the same sample as well. V usage is TRBV27 and J usage is TRBJ2-7; 7 bases map to TRBD1. Trimming took 3 bases from V and 3 from J; bases not matched to a gene: 2. CDR3 length: 13 residues. The germline CDR1 and CDR2 sequences are MNHEY and SMNVEV (reference sequence). The CDR3 DNA reads TGTGCCAGCAGTTTCTCAGGGGGCTACGAGCAGTACTTC. The encoded protein is CASSFSGGYEQYF.

This clone was seen more than once but under ten times. The gene calls are TRBV5-1 and TRBJ1-2; D not resolved. Deletions cut 3 bases from V and 6 bases from J, with 15 bases between. CDR1 and CDR2 from the germline V gene are SGHRS and YFSETQ. The CDR3 loop spans 14 amino acids. The CDR3 nucleotides are TGCGCCAGCAGCTCGGGAGACGGTGCTCATGGCTACACCTTC. Protein product: CASSSGDGAHGYTF.